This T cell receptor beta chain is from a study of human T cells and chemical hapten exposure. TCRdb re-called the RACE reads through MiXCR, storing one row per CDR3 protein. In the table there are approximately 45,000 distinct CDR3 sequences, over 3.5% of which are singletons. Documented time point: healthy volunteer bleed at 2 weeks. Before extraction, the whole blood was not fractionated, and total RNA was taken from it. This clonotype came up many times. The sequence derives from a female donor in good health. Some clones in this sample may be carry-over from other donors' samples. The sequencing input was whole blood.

The CDR3, as DNA: TGCAGCGACCATCTTGGCACCTTC. Translating gives CSDHLGTF. The J gene is TRBJ1-2, the V gene TRBV29-1; D unclear. V shed 7 bases and J shed 13 bases, with 10 bases lying between them. The germline V gene has CDR1 SQVTM and CDR2 ANQGSEA. CDR3 length: 8 amino acids. The full variable domain, in which reference TRBV29-1 and TRBJ1-2 provide the parts outside the CDR3, is SAVISQKPSRDICQRGTSLTIQCQVDSQVTMMFWYRQQPGQSLTLIATANQGSEATYESGFVIDKFPISRPNLTFSTLTVSNMSPEDSSIYLCSDHLGTFGSGTRLTVV.